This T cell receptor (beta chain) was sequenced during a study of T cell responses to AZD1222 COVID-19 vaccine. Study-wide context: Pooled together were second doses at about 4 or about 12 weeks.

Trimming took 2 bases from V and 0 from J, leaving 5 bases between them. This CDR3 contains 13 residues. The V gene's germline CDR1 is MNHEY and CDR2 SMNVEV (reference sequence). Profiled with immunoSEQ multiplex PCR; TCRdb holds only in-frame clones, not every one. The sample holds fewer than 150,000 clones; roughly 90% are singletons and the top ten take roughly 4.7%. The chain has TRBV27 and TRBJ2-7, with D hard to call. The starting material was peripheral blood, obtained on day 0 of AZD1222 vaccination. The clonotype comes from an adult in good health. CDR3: CASSLQSSYEQYF. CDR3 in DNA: TGTGCCAGCAGTTTACAGAGCTCCTACGAGCAGTACTTC.